These 5 T cell receptor beta chains share one sample of origin, sequenced in a study of shared clonotypes between healthy human individuals. Data came from immunoSEQ multiplex PCR; TCRdb stores just in-frame clones and leaves some out. The sample shows a few million clones, more than 90% of them seen only once. The sequenced material came from naive CD4+ T cells sorted from blood. Indicated subset: CD45RA+ positively selected. The receptors originated from a man younger than 30 in good health.

The rearrangement uses TRBV5-1 and TRBJ2-5; D is unclear. The CDR3 runs 15 residues. Per germline, CDR1 SGHRS and CDR2 YFSETQ. V lost 4 bases to trimming and J lost 4 bases, with 17 bases between them. The CDR3 region is CASSTLNSEGETQYF. CDR3 nucleotide sequence: TGCGCCAGCAGCACCCTAAACAGTGAAGGAGAGACCCAGTACTTC.

The chain is built from TRBV28 and TRBJ2-7; 7 bases map to TRBD1. The CDR3 has 14 amino acids. V lost 5 bases and J lost 4; bases outside the gene matches: 8. Looked up from germline, CDR1 is MDHEN and CDR2 is SYDVKM. The CDR3 DNA reads TGTGCCAGCAGTGCCCAGGGGGTATGGTACGAGCAGTACTTC. Its protein product is CASSAQGVWYEQYF.

This clone was found once. V usage is TRBV6-6 and J usage is TRBJ1-6; D gene uncertain. V lost 2 bases to trimming and J lost 14 bases, with 7 bases between them. This CDR3 comprises 11 residues. Germline-derived CDR1 and CDR2 are MNHNY and SVGAGI (reference sequence). The CDR3 reads CASSYAHSLHF. Written as DNA, the CDR3 is TGTGCCAGCAGTTACGCTCACTCCCTCCACTTT.

The chain combines TRBV6-1 with TRBJ2-1, with TRBD2 matching 9 bases. Germline V CDR1 and CDR2: MNHNS, SASEGT. This CDR3 region has 15 residues. Trimming at V came to 6 bases and at J to 6 bases, leaving 9 bases not matched to a gene. The CDR3 is CASSQEGTSFNEQFF. Written as DNA, the CDR3 is TGTGCCAGCAGCCAAGAGGGGACTAGCTTCAATGAGCAGTTCTTC.

This chain links TRBV6-5 with TRBJ1-6; no clear D gene. Looked up from germline, CDR1 is MNHEY and CDR2 is SVGAGI. The CDR3 covers 15 residues. Deletions cut 6 bases from V and 3 bases from J, with 12 bases between. CDR3 nucleotides: TGTGCCAGCAGCCCCCCCGGCATCTATAATTCACCCCTCCACTTT. Translating it yields CASSPPGIYNSPLHF.